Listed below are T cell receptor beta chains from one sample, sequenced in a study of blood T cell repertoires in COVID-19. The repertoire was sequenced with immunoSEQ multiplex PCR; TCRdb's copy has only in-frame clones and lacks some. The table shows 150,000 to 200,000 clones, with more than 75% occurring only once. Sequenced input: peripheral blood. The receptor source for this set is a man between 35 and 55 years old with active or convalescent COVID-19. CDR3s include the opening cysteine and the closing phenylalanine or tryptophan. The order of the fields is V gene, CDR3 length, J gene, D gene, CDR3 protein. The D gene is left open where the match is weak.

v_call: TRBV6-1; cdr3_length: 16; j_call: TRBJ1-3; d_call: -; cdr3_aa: CASSEQRRVSGNTIYF
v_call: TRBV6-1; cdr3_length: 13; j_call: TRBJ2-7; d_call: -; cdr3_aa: CASSEARSYEQYF
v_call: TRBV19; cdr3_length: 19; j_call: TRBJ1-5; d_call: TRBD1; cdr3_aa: CASSMFLGTGILSNQPQHF
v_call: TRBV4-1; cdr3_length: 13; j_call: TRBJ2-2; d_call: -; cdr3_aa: CASAKLNTGELFF
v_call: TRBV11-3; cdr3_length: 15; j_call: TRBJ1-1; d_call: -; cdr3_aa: CASSLDSLVRSEAFF
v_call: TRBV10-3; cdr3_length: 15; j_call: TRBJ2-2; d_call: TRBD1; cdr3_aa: CATGTGTLNTGELFF
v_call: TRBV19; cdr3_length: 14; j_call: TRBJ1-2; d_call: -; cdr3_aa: CASTPPEGGKGYTF
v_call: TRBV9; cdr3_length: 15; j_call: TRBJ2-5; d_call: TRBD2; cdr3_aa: CASSVVAGDGETQYF
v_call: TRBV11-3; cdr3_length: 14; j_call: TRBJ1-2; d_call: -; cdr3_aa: CASSLKGGGNGYTF
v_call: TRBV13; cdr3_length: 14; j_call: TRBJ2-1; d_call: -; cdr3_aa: CASSFTGNDNEQFF
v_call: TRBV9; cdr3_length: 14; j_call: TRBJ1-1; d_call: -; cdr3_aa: CASSVGGRGTEAFF
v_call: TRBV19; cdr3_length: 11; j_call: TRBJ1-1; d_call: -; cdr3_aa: CASRANTEAFF
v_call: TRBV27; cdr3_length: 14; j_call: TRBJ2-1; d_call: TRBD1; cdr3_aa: CASNIGTGGNEQFF
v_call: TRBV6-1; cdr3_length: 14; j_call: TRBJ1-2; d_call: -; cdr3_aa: CASSETPGSYGYTF
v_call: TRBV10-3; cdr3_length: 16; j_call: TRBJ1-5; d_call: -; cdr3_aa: CAISEGLGRSNQPQHF
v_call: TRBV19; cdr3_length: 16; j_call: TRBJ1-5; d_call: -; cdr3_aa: CASSIAQVLRNQPQHF
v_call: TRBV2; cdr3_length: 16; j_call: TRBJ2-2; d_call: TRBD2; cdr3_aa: CASRKLAGGYTGELFF
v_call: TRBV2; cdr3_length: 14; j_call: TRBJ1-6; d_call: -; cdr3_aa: CASRRTGYNSPLHF
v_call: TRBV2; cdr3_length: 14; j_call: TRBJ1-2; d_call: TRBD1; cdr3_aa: CASRGTGDYYGYTF
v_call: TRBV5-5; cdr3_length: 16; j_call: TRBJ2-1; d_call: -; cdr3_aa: CASRLAGGPAYNEQFF
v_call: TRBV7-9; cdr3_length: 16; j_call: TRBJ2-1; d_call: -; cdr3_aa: CASSSLSEISYNEQFF
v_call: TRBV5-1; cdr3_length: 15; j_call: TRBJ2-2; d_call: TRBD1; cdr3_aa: CASVPTGGITGELFF
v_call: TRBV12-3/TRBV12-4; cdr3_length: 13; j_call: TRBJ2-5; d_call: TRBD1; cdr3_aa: CASRPDRGETQYF
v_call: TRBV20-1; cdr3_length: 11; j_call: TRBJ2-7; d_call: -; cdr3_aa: CSGTPGERQYF
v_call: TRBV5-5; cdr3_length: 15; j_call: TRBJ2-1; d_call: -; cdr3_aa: CASSPDTSSYNEQFF
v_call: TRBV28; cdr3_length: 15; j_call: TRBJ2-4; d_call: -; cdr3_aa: CASSLQGKAKNIQYF
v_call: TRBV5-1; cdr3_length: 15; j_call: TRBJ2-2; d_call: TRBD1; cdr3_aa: CASSEDRGYTGELFF
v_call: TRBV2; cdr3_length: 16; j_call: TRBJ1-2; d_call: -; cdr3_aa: CASSPYSTGGNYGYTF
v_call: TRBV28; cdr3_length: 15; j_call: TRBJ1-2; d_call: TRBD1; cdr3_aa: CASSPPGTVNPRYTF
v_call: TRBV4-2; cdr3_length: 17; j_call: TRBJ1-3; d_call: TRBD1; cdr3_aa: CASSKNTGVISGNTIYF
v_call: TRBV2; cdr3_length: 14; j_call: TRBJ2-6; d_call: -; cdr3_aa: CASRGLSGANVLTF
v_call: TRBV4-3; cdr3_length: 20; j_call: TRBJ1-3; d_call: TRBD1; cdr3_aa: CASSQDWSGAGQGSGNTIYF
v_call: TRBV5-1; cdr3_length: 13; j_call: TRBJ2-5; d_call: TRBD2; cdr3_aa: CASSLAGGETQYF
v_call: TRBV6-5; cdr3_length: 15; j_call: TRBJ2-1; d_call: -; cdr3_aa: CASSYFGLGGDEQFF
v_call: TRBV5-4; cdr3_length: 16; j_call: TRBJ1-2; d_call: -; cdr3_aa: CASSSRQGTGPYGYTF
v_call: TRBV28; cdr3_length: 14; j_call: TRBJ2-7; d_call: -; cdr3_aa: CASVSPARSYEQYF
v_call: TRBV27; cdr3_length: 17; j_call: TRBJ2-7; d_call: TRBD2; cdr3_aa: CASSFGTSGSKPYEQYF
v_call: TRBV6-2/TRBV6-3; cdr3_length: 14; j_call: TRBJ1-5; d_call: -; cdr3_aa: CASSYPAGGQPQHF
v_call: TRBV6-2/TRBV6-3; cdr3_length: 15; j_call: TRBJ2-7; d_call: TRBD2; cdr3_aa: CASSYLRGSSYEQYF
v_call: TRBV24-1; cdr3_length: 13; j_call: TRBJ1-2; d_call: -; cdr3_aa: CATYLRKSYGYTF
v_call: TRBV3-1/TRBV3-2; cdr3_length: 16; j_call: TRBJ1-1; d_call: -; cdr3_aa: CASSQGGEVPGTEAFF
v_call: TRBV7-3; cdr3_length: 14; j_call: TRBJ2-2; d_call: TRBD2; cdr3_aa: CASSLTAGAGELFF
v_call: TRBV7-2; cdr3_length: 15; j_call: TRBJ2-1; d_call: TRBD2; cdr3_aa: CASTLTSYSYNEQFF
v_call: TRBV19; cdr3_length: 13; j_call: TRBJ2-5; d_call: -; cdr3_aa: CASAMRGEETQYF
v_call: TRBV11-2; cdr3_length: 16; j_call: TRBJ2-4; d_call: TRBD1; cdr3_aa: CASSTGQGLAKNIQYF
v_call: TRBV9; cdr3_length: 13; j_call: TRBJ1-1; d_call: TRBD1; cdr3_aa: CASKATGAPEAFF
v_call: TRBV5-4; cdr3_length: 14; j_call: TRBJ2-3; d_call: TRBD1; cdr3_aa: CASSSDPGQGNSYF
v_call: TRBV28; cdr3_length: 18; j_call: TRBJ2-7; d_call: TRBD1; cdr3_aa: CASSPTTGGVFSSYEQYF
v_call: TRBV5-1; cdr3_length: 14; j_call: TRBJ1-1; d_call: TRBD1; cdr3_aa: CASSLRQGAAEAFF
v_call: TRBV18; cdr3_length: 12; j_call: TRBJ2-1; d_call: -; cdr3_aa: CASSPAADQQFF
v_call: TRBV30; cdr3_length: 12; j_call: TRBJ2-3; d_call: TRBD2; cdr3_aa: CAIAGATDTQYF
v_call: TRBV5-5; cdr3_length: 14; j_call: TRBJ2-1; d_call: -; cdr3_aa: CASSLATGSSEQFF
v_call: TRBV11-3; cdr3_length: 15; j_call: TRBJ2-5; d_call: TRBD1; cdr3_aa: CASSFGQGSQETQYF
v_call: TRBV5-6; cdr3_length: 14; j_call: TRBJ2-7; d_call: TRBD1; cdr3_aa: CASSSPGTGNEQYF
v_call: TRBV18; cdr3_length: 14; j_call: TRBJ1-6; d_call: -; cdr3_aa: CASSPQGVDSPLHF
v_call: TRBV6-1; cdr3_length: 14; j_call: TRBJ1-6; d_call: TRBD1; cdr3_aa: CASSEGQGDSPLHF
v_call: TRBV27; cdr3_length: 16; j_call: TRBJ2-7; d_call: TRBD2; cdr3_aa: CASSPLSGRVVYEQYF